Below, one TCR beta chain is given with its context. The target antigen is unknown. Produced via immunoSEQ multiplex PCR; TCRdb's table is partial and in-frame only. The sample lists 95,000 to 100,000 clones, about 88% seen once, with roughly 1.7% in the top ten. This sample is drawn from a study of T cell responses to AZD1222 COVID-19 vaccine. Across the study: Analysis merged second doses at about 4 or about 12 weeks. Study observations and caveats: Dominant at 160-218 and 743-854, vaccine-associated CD4 TCRs also spanned spike. Just a handful of AZD1222 recipients tested seropositive at baseline.

The source is an adult in good health. This specimen consisted of peripheral blood, obtained on day 0 of AZD1222 vaccination.

The CDR3 DNA follows: TGTGCCAGCAGTCGGAGTCTAACCAAACTTCCCACAGATACGCAGTATTTT. Its translation is CASSRSLTKLPTDTQYF. The J gene is TRBJ2-3, the V gene TRBV28; D remains ambiguous. The V end lost 5 bases, the J end lost 2 bases, and 20 bases lay between the germline ends. There are 17 residues in the CDR3. Germline loops: CDR1 MDHEN, CDR2 SYDVKM.